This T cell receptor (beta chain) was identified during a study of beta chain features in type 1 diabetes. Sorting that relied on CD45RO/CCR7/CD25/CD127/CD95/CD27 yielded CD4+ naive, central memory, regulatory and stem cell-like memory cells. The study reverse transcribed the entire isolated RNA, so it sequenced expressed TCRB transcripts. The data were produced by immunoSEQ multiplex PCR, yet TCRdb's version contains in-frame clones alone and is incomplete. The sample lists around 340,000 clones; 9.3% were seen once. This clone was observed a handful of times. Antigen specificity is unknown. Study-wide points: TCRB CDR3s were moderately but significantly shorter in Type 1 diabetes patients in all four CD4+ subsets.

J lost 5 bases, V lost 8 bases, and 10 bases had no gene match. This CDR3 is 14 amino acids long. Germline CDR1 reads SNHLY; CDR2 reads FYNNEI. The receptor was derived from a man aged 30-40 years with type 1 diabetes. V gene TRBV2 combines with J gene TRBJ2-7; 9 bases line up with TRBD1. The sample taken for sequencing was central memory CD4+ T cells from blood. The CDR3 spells CASLPRGTGNEQYF. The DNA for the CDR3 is TGTGCCAGCCTGCCGAGAGGGACAGGGAACGAGCAGTACTTC.